This TCR beta chain comes out of a study of cytomegalovirus exposure and HLA in healthy donors. This CDR3 has 15 amino acids. The V gene end was trimmed by 0 bases and the J gene end by 7 bases; junction bases not matched to a gene: 7. The germline gives CDR1 SGDLS, CDR2 YYNGEE. Whole-study findings and limits: It was likely that a cluster of highly shared sequence variants was a sequencing artifact. Another analysis was done later, and it associated 15,000 or so TCR beta sequences with HLA alleles at 0.05 false discovery rate. TCR beta V- and J-gene trimming, according to a later analysis, was linked to a missense DCLRE1C variant. Fewer N-insertions (relative to the approximately 670-donor mean) were reportedly seen in an Asian-associated ancestry cluster in a later analysis.

A word on this clone: Antigen unknown.

Use of 60 Vbeta and 13 Jbeta primers characterized the PCR. The data were produced by immunoSEQ multiplex PCR, yet TCRdb's version contains in-frame clones alone and is incomplete. Here the sample spans some 160,000 clones, about 78% being singletons. The gene calls are TRBV9 and TRBJ2-1; 7 bases are a match to TRBD2. Sequenced: PBMCs. The clonotype originates from a man between 60 and 70 years old in good health and CMV-seronegative. The CDR3 loop reads CASSVGFSGRNEQFF. The CDR3 bases are TGTGCCAGCAGCGTAGGGTTCTCCGGGAGGAATGAGCAGTTCTTC.